A single sample is the source of the 14 T cell receptor beta chains below, sequenced in a study of cytomegalovirus exposure and HLA in healthy donors. With 60 Vbeta and 13 Jbeta primers, the PCR was carried out. Data came from immunoSEQ multiplex PCR; TCRdb stores just in-frame clones and leaves some out. The data contain 95,000 to 130,000 clones, roughly 83% of them singletons. The sample comprised PBMCs. These receptors were taken from a man aged 30 to 45 in good health and CMV-seropositive.

The chain links TRBV5-1 to TRBJ2-2, with 8 bases lining up with TRBD1. With V trimmed by 9 bases and J by 8 bases, 15 bases remained unmatched. The CDR3 spans 15 residues. In germline, CDR1 is SGHRS, CDR2 YFSETQ. CDR3 sequence (DNA): TGCGCCACGAGACAGGGGACCGCCATGACTGGGGAGCTGTTTTTT. Encoded protein: CATRQGTAMTGELFF.

J is TRBJ2-6 and V is TRBV19; TRBD1 is a possible D gene (6 bases). Germline V gives CDR1 LNHDA, CDR2 SQIVND (reference sequence). The CDR3 sequence is 16 residues long. The V gene lost 5 bases and the J gene lost 0 bases, with 11 bases spanning the gap. The CDR3 spells CASSFGGRSGANVLTF. CDR3 nucleotide sequence: TGTGCCAGTAGTTTTGGGGGCCGCTCTGGGGCCAACGTCCTGACTTTC.

The genes are TRBV5-1 and TRBJ1-2; TRBD1 might be the D (5 bases). The germline CDR1 and CDR2 sequences are SGHRS and YFSETQ. Trimming took 5 bases from V and 4 from J, leaving 9 bases between them. The CDR3 loop spans 12 amino acids. The CDR3 coding sequence is TGCGCCAGCAGTACGGGGGGCTATGGCTACACCTTC. It translates to CASSTGGYGYTF.

This clone occurred once. The chain carries TRBV5-8 and TRBJ2-5; 13 bases are a match to TRBD2. This CDR3 spans 17 amino acids. CDR1 SGHTS and CDR2 YDEGEE come from the germline V gene. Germline trimming cut 4 bases from V and 1 base from J; bases unmatched to any gene: 7. The CDR3, as DNA: TGTGCCAGCAGCCCCGGACTAGCGGGAGTGGGCCAAGAGACCCAGTACTTC. It encodes CASSPGLAGVGQETQYF. Filled out from reference TRBV5-8 and TRBJ2-5, the complete variable domain reads EAGVTQSPTHLIKTRGQQATLRCSPISGHTSVYWYQQALGLGLQFLLWYDEGEERNRGNFPPRFSGRQFPNYSSELNVNALELEDSALYLCASSPGLAGVGQETQYFGPGTRLLVL.

This chain joins TRBV27 and TRBJ2-7, with 8 bases fitting TRBD1. Germline values: CDR1 MNHEY, CDR2 SMNVEV (reference sequence). The CDR3 totals 15 residues. V trimming: 0 bases; J trimming: 4 bases; junction bases outside the gene matches: 5. The CDR3 DNA reads as TGTGCCAGCAGTTTATCGCAGGGGGCGCGTTACGAGCAGTACTTC. Residues: CASSLSQGARYEQYF.

This clone was detected only a few times. The rearrangement joins TRBV4-3 to TRBJ1-1, with TRBD1 identical over 7 bases. CDR1 and CDR2 (germline): LGHNA, YSLEER. Unmatched junction bases numbered 6, after V lost 4 bases and J lost 1 base. This CDR3 is 15 amino acids long. Written as DNA, the CDR3 is TGCGCCAGCAGCCCAGGGACAGACTGGAACACTGAAGCTTTCTTT. Amino acids: CASSPGTDWNTEAFF.

V and J are TRBV5-1 and TRBJ1-4, with TRBD1 matching over 8 bases. This CDR3 contains 14 residues. V dropped 6 bases and J dropped 5; count of bases not matched to a gene: 6. CDR1 and CDR2 (germline): SGHRS, YFSETQ. CDR3 in DNA: TGCGCCAGCACCCTGGGACAGGAAAATGAAAAACTGTTTTTT. It specifies CASTLGQENEKLFF.

This clone was picked up one time. The DNA for the CDR3 is TGTGCCAGCAGTTACCAGGGTCTGGCTAGCAATCAGCCCCAGCATTTT. It translates to CASSYQGLASNQPQHF. The rearrangement uses TRBV28 and TRBJ1-5; the D gene is possibly TRBD1 (5 bases). Trimming shortened V by 4 bases and J by 0 bases, and 13 bases separated the two germline ends. From germline, CDR1 is MDHEN and CDR2 SYDVKM. The CDR3 is 16 residues long.

The rearrangement joins TRBV21-1 to TRBJ2-1; the D segment call TRBD1 is taken from the table without a DNA check. TRBV21-1 is noted as a pseudogene. The length of the CDR3 is 16 residues. The CDR3 reads CASSKSHTGPYNEQFF. CDR3 DNA: TGTGCCAGCAGCAAAAGTCATACAGGGCCCTACAATGAGCAGTTCTTC.

In nucleotides, the CDR3 is TGTGCCAGCAGTCAGCGGCGGGGGCCGGGGGATGAGCAGTTCTTC. Amino acids: CASSQRRGPGDEQFF. The V and J genes are TRBV11-3 and TRBJ2-1; TRBD2 might be the D (7 bases). Germline V lookup: CDR1 SGHNT, CDR2 YENEEA. CDR3 size: 15 residues. V was clipped by 6 bases and J by 8 bases, with 20 bases between them.

The CDR3 sequence is CASNPLAGGSGNIQYF. CDR3 DNA sequence: TGTGCCAGCAACCCACTAGCGGGAGGCTCGGGAAACATTCAGTACTTC. The J gene is TRBJ2-4, the V gene TRBV2, with TRBD2 matching 12 bases. Germline-derived CDR1 and CDR2 are SNHLY and FYNNEI. V dropped 7 bases and J dropped 6; count of bases not matched to a gene: 10. CDR3 length: 16 amino acids.

The chain couples TRBV28 to TRBJ2-1, with 13 bases that match TRBD2. V shed 1 base and J 0 bases; nucleotides not matched to a gene: 12. In germline, CDR1 is MDHEN, CDR2 SYDVKM. There are 21 residues in the CDR3. The CDR3 sequence is CASSLSRLAGGRESSYNEQFF. For the CDR3, the DNA is TGTGCCAGCAGTTTATCGCGACTAGCGGGAGGCCGGGAAAGCTCCTACAATGAGCAGTTCTTC.

This chain links TRBV4-1 with TRBJ2-3, with 9 bases fitting TRBD1. The CDR3 consists of 15 residues. Trimming removed 2 bases from V and 6 bases from J; junction bases left unmatched: 6. Germline CDR1 reads MGHRA; CDR2 reads YSYEKL. CDR3 protein: CASSQLGQGLDTQYF. CDR3 DNA: TGCGCCAGCAGCCAATTAGGACAGGGGCTCGATACGCAGTATTTT.

Only one count was recorded for this clone. The rearrangement uses TRBV9 and TRBJ2-5; weak D call: TRBD2 (5 bases). This CDR3 region has 14 residues. V was shortened by 3 bases and J by 4 bases, with 13 bases between the two germline ends. Germline V lookup: CDR1 SGDLS, CDR2 YYNGEE. CDR3: CASSGLTTIETQYF. For the CDR3, the DNA is TGTGCCAGCAGCGGACTAACGACGATAGAGACCCAGTACTTC.